This T cell receptor beta chain was documented in a study of blood T cells in healthy people across ages. Points from the study as a whole: There was no known CMV status for donors, so expanded clonotype changes were possibly confounded.

Germline CDR1 reads SQVTM; CDR2 reads ANQGSEA. The CDR3 length is 17 residues. A sample-barcoded 5' primer and a J-beta primer mix were used in a second PCR of roughly 7 to 12 cycles. With 12 random nucleotides, a template-switch adaptor tagged each individual cDNA molecule. TCRdb redid the calling of the 5' RACE reads with MiXCR, one entry per CDR3 protein. The data show 1.4 million to 1.5 million distinct CDR3 sequences, around 42% seen once. Whenever a sample was processed, at least 6.5 million PBMCs were isolated. In the case of this clonotype: Its antigen is unidentified. At one of its ends the junction is not consistent with the germline gene, which may arise from a read error.

This clonotype was sampled from a woman aged 18-29 years in good health. The V gene is TRBV29-1, the J gene TRBJ2-7, with a tentative D call TRBD2 (5 bases). Sequencing used blood. CDR3 in DNA: TGCAACGTTGGGTACTTCCCCCTAGCTCCCAGCTCCTACGAGCAGTACTTC. This gives the protein CNVGYFPLAPSSYEQYF.